The 32 T cell receptor beta chains below come from one sample, sequenced in a study of CD8 T cells in ankylosing spondylitis. Findings of the study overall: Ankylosing spondylitis blood seemed to carry a telltale TCR beta motif made of roughly 8 highly homologous variants.

The antigens of these receptors remain unknown. TCRdb reprocessed the 5' RACE reads with MiXCR, giving one entry per CDR3 protein. There are about 460,000 distinct CDR3 sequences in the sample; roughly 5% occur only once, and roughly 3.5% lies in the top ten. Input material: blood, either unsorted or a sorted T cell fraction (not recorded which). The origin of the receptors is a male donor with ankylosing spondylitis.

This clonotype was detected many times. V usage is TRBV2 and J usage is TRBJ2-1, with 16 bases that match TRBD2. The CDR3 extends over 18 amino acids. The germline V gene encodes CDR1 SNHLY and CDR2 FYNNEI. Losses at the gene ends were 0 bases for V and 5 bases for J; bases not matched to a gene: 4. In nucleotides, the CDR3 is TGTGCCAGCAGTGAAGCGGGACTAGCGGGAGGGCTACACAATGAGCAGTTCTTC. This encodes CASSEAGLAGGLHNEQFF.

This clonotype occurred many times. V and J are TRBV7-2 and TRBJ1-2; the match to TRBD1 covers 11 bases. V lost 5 bases, J lost 2 bases, and 7 bases stayed unmatched. Germline V gene data show CDR1 as SGHTA and CDR2 as FQGNSA. There are 16 residues in the CDR3. The CDR3 region is CASSGRDRGTNYGYTF. The CDR3 nucleotides are TGTGCCAGCAGCGGACGGGACAGGGGGACAAACTATGGCTACACCTTC.

Of note for this clonotype: A read error may produce the germline difference seen at one junction end. CDR3 in DNA: TGTGCTAGCAGCTCCGGGACTAGCGGGGCTGAGCAGTTCTTC. Protein product: CASSSGTSGAEQFF. The chain carries TRBV7-7 and TRBJ2-1; the match to TRBD2 covers 13 bases. Germline V gene lookup returns CDR1 SSHAT and CDR2 FNYEAQ (reference sequence). This CDR3 region has 14 residues. Full variable domain (rest looked up from reference TRBV7-7 and TRBJ2-1): GAGVSQSPRYKVTKRGQDVTLRCDPISSHATLYWYQQALGQGPEFLTYFNYEAQPDKSGLPSDRFSAERPEGSISTLTIQRTEQRDSAMYRCASSSGTSGAEQFFGPGTRLTVL.

This clonotype was seen repeatedly, ten times or more. The V and J genes are TRBV9 and TRBJ2-7; 11 nucleotides match TRBD1. The junction had 8 bases not matched to a gene; V was cut back by 3 bases and J by 0 bases. Looked up from germline, CDR1 is SGDLS and CDR2 is YYNGEE. This CDR3 has 17 amino acids. CDR3 DNA sequence: TGTGCCAGCAGCGCGACCGGGACAGGGGGATTCTCCTACGAGCAGTACTTC. Its translation is CASSATGTGGFSYEQYF. The full variable domain, in which reference TRBV9 and TRBJ2-7 provide the parts outside the CDR3, is DSGVTQTPKHLITATGQRVTLRCSPRSGDLSVYWYQQSLDQGLQFLIQYYNGEERAKGNILERFSAQQFPDLHSELNLSSLELGDSALYFCASSATGTGGFSYEQYFGPGTRLTVT.

This clonotype was counted many times. The chain carries TRBV27 and TRBJ2-7; no firm D call. Germline V gene lookup returns CDR1 MNHEY and CDR2 SMNVEV (reference sequence). V shed 6 bases and J shed 1 base, with 16 bases lying between them. This CDR3 has 15 residues. Here the CDR3 DNA reads TGTGCCAGCAGGGTTGTCAGCGATCCATCCTACGAGCAGTACTTC. This sequence encodes CASRVVSDPSYEQYF.

This clonotype was detected many times. The gene calls are TRBV10-3 and TRBJ2-7; 7 nucleotides agree with TRBD2. The V gene end was trimmed by 1 base and the J gene end by 2 bases; junction bases not matched to a gene: 8. Germline V gives CDR1 ENHRY, CDR2 SYGVKD. The CDR3 extends over 16 amino acids. As DNA, the CDR3 is TGTGCCATCAGTGAGTGGGGAGGGGTCACTGCCTACGAGCAGTACTTC. Amino acid sequence: CAISEWGGVTAYEQYF.

This clonotype showed up many times. The chain links TRBV5-1 to TRBJ1-3, with D hard to call. The CDR3 runs 15 residues. Trimming removed 0 bases from V and 2 bases from J, with 9 bases in between. Germline lookup yields CDR1 SGHRS and CDR2 YFSETQ. This CDR3 reads CASSLGAGTGNTIYF. The CDR3 nucleotides are TGCGCCAGCAGCTTGGGAGCCGGCACTGGAAACACCATATATTTT.

Ten or more counts support this clonotype. The chain combines TRBV4-3 with TRBJ2-2; perhaps TRBD1 as D (5 bases). The V and J ends lost 0 bases and 4 bases respectively, with 9 bases between them. The CDR3 runs to 15 residues. CDR1 LGHNA and CDR2 YSLEER come from the germline V gene. The CDR3 DNA is TGCGCCAGCAGCCAAGACGAGGACACCACCGGGGAGCTGTTTTTT. This encodes CASSQDEDTTGELFF.

This clonotype has just a few counts. This rearrangement joins TRBV9 to TRBJ1-5, with 8 positions matching TRBD1. J lost 5 bases, V lost 4 bases, and 8 bases had no gene match. The germline CDR1 and CDR2 sequences are SGDLS and YYNGEE. The CDR3 consists of 15 residues. Here the CDR3 DNA reads TGTGCCAGCAGCTTCACAGGGGGGAGGGATCAGCCCCAGCATTTT. Amino acids: CASSFTGGRDQPQHF.

V usage is TRBV11-2 and J usage is TRBJ2-5; 8 bases are shared with TRBD1. The trim removed 2 bases at V and 5 bases at J, leaving 7 bases unmatched. CDR1 and CDR2 (germline): SGHAT, FQNNGV. This CDR3 contains 15 residues. The CDR3 region is CASSLKTGVQETQYF. The CDR3 nucleotides read TGTGCCAGCAGCTTAAAGACAGGGGTTCAGGAGACCCAGTACTTC.

This clonotype came up many times. The chain couples TRBV20-1 to TRBJ1-5; D uncertain. Germline lookup yields CDR1 DFQATT and CDR2 SNEGSKA (reference sequence). V lost 3 bases to trimming and J lost 2 bases, with 11 bases between them. This CDR3 comprises 14 residues. The CDR3 nucleotides are TGCAGTGCTAGCGAAGGAGCGGGCAATCAGCCCCAGCATTTT. The encoded protein is CSASEGAGNQPQHF.

The sample holds many counts of this clonotype. The genes are TRBV20-1 and TRBJ2-5; D is uncertain. This CDR3 region has 12 residues. Trimming pared 3 bases from V and 4 bases from J, leaving 9 bases between. Germline CDR1 is DFQATT and CDR2 is SNEGSKA (reference sequence). The CDR3: CSARGELETQYF. The CDR3 DNA reads TGCAGTGCTAGGGGCGAGCTAGAGACCCAGTACTTC.

This clonotype was picked up many times. This chain connects TRBV12-3 or TRBV12-4 to TRBJ2-3; no clear D gene. The CDR3 consists of 13 residues. V lost 0 bases to trimming and J lost 9 bases, with 10 bases between them. The CDR3 loop reads CASSLAGGFTQYF. CDR3 in DNA: TGTGCCAGCAGTTTAGCAGGCGGATTCACGCAGTATTTT.

This clonotype was seen ten or more times. CDR3 DNA: TGTGCCAGCAGTTTCAGGGACGCGAGCGGCTACACCTTC. Its protein is CASSFRDASGYTF. The chain carries TRBV27 and TRBJ1-2; TRBD1 might be the D (5 bases). From germline, CDR1 is MNHEY and CDR2 SMNVEV (reference sequence). Deletions cut 3 bases from V and 8 bases from J, with 13 bases between. CDR3 length: 13 residues.

In its sample, this clonotype was seen many times. The chain links TRBV10-3 to TRBJ2-2, with D maybe TRBD2 (5 bases). Germline V gives CDR1 ENHRY, CDR2 SYGVKD. CDR3 length: 13 amino acids. V was pared by 7 bases and J by 4 bases, with 10 bases between. The CDR3 loop reads CAINRAGTGELFF. CDR3 coding DNA: TGTGCCATCAATCGGGCGGGCACCGGGGAGCTGTTTTTT.

This clonotype was found many times. The V call is TRBV20-1, the J call TRBJ2-5; D is undetermined. Germline assignment: CDR1 DFQATT and CDR2 SNEGSKA (reference sequence). V was pared by 8 bases and J by 2 bases, with 18 bases between. The CDR3 is 14 residues long. The CDR3 DNA follows: TGCAGTCCCCAAATGACGGGCCGACAAGAGACCCAGTACTTC. Translating it yields CSPQMTGRQETQYF.

This clonotype was recorded many times. The chain recombines TRBV9 with TRBJ1-4; a weak D match, TRBD1 (5 bases). Trimming left V 3 bases short and J 6 bases short, with 6 bases between. This CDR3 spans 12 amino acids. The germline gives CDR1 SGDLS, CDR2 YYNGEE. The CDR3 coding sequence is TGTGCCAGCAGCGGACAGCATGAAAAACTGTTTTTT. Encoded protein: CASSGQHEKLFF.

This clonotype was picked up many times. This chain joins TRBV15 and TRBJ1-2, with D uncertain. V was cut by 0 bases and J by 6 bases, with 8 bases left in between. This CDR3 comprises 13 residues. Germline V gives CDR1 LNHNV, CDR2 YYDKDF (reference sequence). Written as DNA, the CDR3 is TGTGCCACCAGCAGAGATCCGGCAGATGGCTACACCTTC. This encodes CATSRDPADGYTF.

This clonotype was counted many times. This rearrangement joins TRBV29-1 to TRBJ1-2, with D uncertain. V was clipped by 0 bases and J by 7 bases, with 18 bases between them. Germline-derived CDR1 and CDR2 are SQVTM and ANQGSEA. This CDR3 is built from 15 residues. The CDR3 DNA is TGCAGCGTTGAAGATCAAGGATCCTTCGCGGGTGGCTACACCTTC. It is translated as CSVEDQGSFAGGYTF. Full variable domain (outside the CDR3, taken from reference TRBV29-1 and TRBJ1-2): SAVISQKPSRDICQRGTSLTIQCQVDSQVTMMFWYRQQPGQSLTLIATANQGSEATYESGFVIDKFPISRPNLTFSTLTVSNMSPEDSSIYLCSVEDQGSFAGGYTFGSGTRLTVV.

This clonotype was seen at least ten times. This CDR3 is CSADRLAGGSFYEQYF. In nucleotides, the CDR3 is TGCAGTGCTGACCGACTAGCGGGAGGATCTTTTTACGAGCAGTACTTC. The rearrangement joins TRBV20-1 to TRBJ2-7; 13 bases match TRBD2. CDR1 is DFQATT, CDR2 SNEGSKA, per germline (reference sequence). V shed 5 bases and J 4 bases; nucleotides not matched to a gene: 11. The CDR3 covers 16 residues.

This clonotype was seen ten or more times. V gene TRBV5-1 combines with J gene TRBJ2-1; TRBD1 aligns across 7 bases. The CDR3 extends over 14 amino acids. V shed 4 bases and J 2 bases; nucleotides not matched to a gene: 3. CDR1 and CDR2 from the germline V gene are SGHRS and YFSETQ. The CDR3 DNA reads as TGCGCCAGCAGCCCCCAGGGGGCCTACAATGAGCAGTTCTTC. Its protein is CASSPQGAYNEQFF.

In this sample, this clonotype turned up many times. The chain employs TRBV27 and TRBJ1-1, with unresolved D. Germline V gives CDR1 MNHEY, CDR2 SMNVEV (reference sequence). CDR3 size: 12 residues. Trimming left V 11 bases short and J 1 base short, with 11 bases between. The CDR3 nucleotides are TGTGCCTCATGGACGGGGAACACTGAAGCTTTCTTT. This codes for CASWTGNTEAFF.

This clonotype was picked up many times. The chain recombines TRBV5-6 with TRBJ1-2, with D maybe TRBD1 (6 bases). CDR1 is SGHDT and CDR2 is YYEEEE in the germline V gene. The CDR3 length is 18 residues. V was clipped by 0 bases and J by 3 bases, with 21 bases between them. Here the CDR3 DNA reads TGTGCCAGCAGCTTGGGTGGCGGGACAATTCGCATCGACTATGGCTACACCTTC. It encodes CASSLGGGTIRIDYGYTF.

This chain connects TRBV7-2 to TRBJ2-3, with 9 bases aligning to TRBD2. This CDR3 region has 16 residues. V gave up 0 bases and J gave up 1 base; unmatched junction bases: 2. Germline V gene sequence: CDR1 SGHTA, CDR2 FQGNSA. The CDR3 protein is CASSLARLAGTDTQYF. CDR3 DNA sequence: TGTGCCAGCAGCTTAGCGCGACTAGCGGGCACAGATACGCAGTATTTT. Variable domain in full (rest from reference TRBV7-2 and TRBJ2-3): GAGVSQSPSNKVTEKGKDVELRCDPISGHTALYWYRQSLGQGLEFLIYFQGNSAPDKSGLPSDRFSAERTGGSVSTLTIQRTQQEDSAVYLCASSLARLAGTDTQYFGPGTRLTVL.

This clonotype was seen a few times. The CDR3 DNA follows: TGTGCCAGCATTAACTACCGCACAGATACGCAGTATTTT. This gives the protein CASINYRTDTQYF. The chain links TRBV2 to TRBJ2-3; D ambiguous. The CDR3 runs 13 residues. The V end lost 7 bases, the J end lost 1 base, and 9 bases lay between the germline ends. Germline assignment: CDR1 SNHLY and CDR2 FYNNEI.

This clonotype has at least ten counts. This chain links TRBV7-6 with TRBJ2-5, with 7 bases lining up with TRBD2. The CDR3 is made up of 15 amino acids. Germline V gene sequence: CDR1 SGHVS, CDR2 FNYEAQ. Trimming cost V 1 base and J 2 bases; bases outside gene matches: 4. CDR3 protein: CASSLELARQETQYF. The DNA of the CDR3 is TGTGCCAGCAGCTTAGAACTAGCGAGACAAGAGACCCAGTACTTC.

The table lists this clonotype with many counts. The rearrangement uses TRBV5-1 and TRBJ2-1; D is ambiguous. Trimming shortened V by 7 bases and J by 0 bases, and 20 bases separated the two germline ends. The CDR3 runs to 17 residues. Germline loops: CDR1 SGHRS, CDR2 YFSETQ. The CDR3 bases are TGCGCCAGCGGTTTTGACTCCTTCATAAGCTCCTACAATGAGCAGTTCTTC. It is translated as CASGFDSFISSYNEQFF.

This clonotype was observed many times. V is TRBV5-1 and J is TRBJ1-2; the D is unclear. V shed 0 bases and J shed 6 bases, with 15 bases lying between them. CDR3 length: 15 amino acids. The V gene's germline CDR1 is SGHRS and CDR2 YFSETQ. The CDR3 protein is CASSLGYPLGDGYTF. In DNA form, the CDR3 reads TGCGCCAGCAGCTTGGGATACCCCCTGGGAGATGGCTACACCTTC.

This clonotype was detected many times. The V and J genes are TRBV6-5 and TRBJ2-3; no definite D call. This CDR3 has 13 residues. Trimming stripped 2 bases from V and 6 bases from J, with 9 bases between. Germline CDR1 is MNHEY and CDR2 is SVGAGI. The chain's CDR3 is CASSYNRRDTQYF. The CDR3 nucleotides read TGTGCCAGCAGTTACAACCGTCGGGATACGCAGTATTTT.

This clonotype has at least ten counts. The rearrangement joins TRBV6-1 to TRBJ1-1, with D possibly TRBD1 on 5 matching bases. The V and J ends lost 3 bases and 11 bases respectively, with 16 bases between them. The CDR3 is 13 amino acids. The germline V gene has CDR1 MNHNS and CDR2 SASEGT. The CDR3 nucleotides read TGTGCCAGCAGTGATCGTGGCTGGGGGAGGGCTTTCTTT. It specifies CASSDRGWGRAFF.

This clonotype was seen a handful of times. An end of the junction does not agree with germline; a read error may underlie this. This rearrangement joins TRBV20-1 to TRBJ2-3, with 9 positions matching TRBD2. This CDR3 spans 17 amino acids. CDR1 is DFQATT and CDR2 is SNEGSKA in the germline V gene (reference sequence). CDR3: CCASPLLAGPAGDTQYF. In nucleotides, the CDR3 is TGCTGTGCTAGCCCCCTGCTAGCGGGGCCTGCAGGAGATACGCAGTATTTT.

This clonotype was recorded many times. The chain has TRBV5-1 and TRBJ1-1, with D uncertain. V lost 5 bases and J 0 bases, leaving 11 bases between the germline ends. CDR3 length equals 14 residues. Germline CDR1 SGHRS, CDR2 YFSETQ. CDR3 nucleotide sequence: TGCGCCAGCAGATCGGGGAGCATGAACACTGAAGCTTTCTTT. Its translation is CASRSGSMNTEAFF.